This T cell receptor beta chain was retrieved from a study of blood T cell repertoires in COVID-19. Study-wide background: Acute and convalescent COVID-19 samples came from the United States, Italy and Spain. PBMCs, B-cell-depleted T cells, or T cells were the source of the cDNA or gDNA that made up the material.

Authors' processing steps: By means of reference gene primer amplification, nucleated cell counts were estimated. Sequenced by immunoSEQ multiplex PCR; TCRdb stores in-frame clones only, minus some. The V and J calls and clone size come from that table; D and trimming were worked out from the DNA. This sample has 120,000 or so clones, with about 70% found just once. Deletions cut 6 bases from V and 5 bases from J, with 13 bases between. The CDR3 is made up of 13 amino acids. Germline loops: CDR1 SGHTA, CDR2 FQGNSA. The specimen was peripheral blood. This chain uses TRBV7-2 with TRBJ2-5; perhaps TRBD2 as D (5 bases). This TCR was sampled from a woman aged 70-85 years with acute or convalescent COVID-19. For the CDR3, the DNA is TGTGCCAGCAGTTCCGGGGTGTGGGAGACCCAGTACTTC. It is translated as CASSSGVWETQYF.